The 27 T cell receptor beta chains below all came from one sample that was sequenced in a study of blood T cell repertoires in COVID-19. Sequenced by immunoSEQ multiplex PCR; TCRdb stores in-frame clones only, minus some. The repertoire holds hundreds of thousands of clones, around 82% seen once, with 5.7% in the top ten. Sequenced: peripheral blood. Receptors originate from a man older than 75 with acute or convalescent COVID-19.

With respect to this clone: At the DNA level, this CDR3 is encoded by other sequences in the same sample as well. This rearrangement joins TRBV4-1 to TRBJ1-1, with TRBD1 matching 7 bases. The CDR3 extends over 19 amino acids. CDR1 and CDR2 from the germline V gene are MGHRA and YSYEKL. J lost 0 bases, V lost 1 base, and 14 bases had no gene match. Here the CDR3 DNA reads TGCGCCAGCAGCCAAGCGGGGCTGCCGGGACAGTTCATGAACACTGAAGCTTTCTTT. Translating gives CASSQAGLPGQFMNTEAFF.

The CDR3 loop is CASSYLQGANQPQHF. The CDR3 DNA follows: TGTGCCAGCAGTTACCTCCAGGGGGCTAATCAGCCCCAGCATTTT. The chain carries TRBV6-2 or TRBV6-3 and TRBJ1-5; 8 bases map to TRBD1. The CDR3 covers 15 residues. Germline loops: CDR1 MNHEY, CDR2 SVGEGT. Trimming removed 2 bases from V and 4 bases from J; junction bases left unmatched: 4.

The CDR3: CASSTGLAGGYTDTQYF. CDR3 coding DNA: TGTGCCAGTAGTACGGGACTAGCGGGGGGATACACAGATACGCAGTATTTT. The J gene is TRBJ2-3, the V gene TRBV19, with TRBD2 matching over 15 bases. V lost 4 bases and J lost 2; bases outside the gene matches: 4. CDR1 LNHDA and CDR2 SQIVND come from the germline V gene (reference sequence). This CDR3 is 17 amino acids long.

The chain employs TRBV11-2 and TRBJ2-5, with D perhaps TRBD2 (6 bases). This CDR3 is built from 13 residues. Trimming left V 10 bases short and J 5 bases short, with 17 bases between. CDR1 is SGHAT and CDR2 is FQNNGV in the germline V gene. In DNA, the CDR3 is TGTGCCACCCTGGGACTTTCGGGGGAGACCCAGTACTTC. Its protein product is CATLGLSGETQYF.

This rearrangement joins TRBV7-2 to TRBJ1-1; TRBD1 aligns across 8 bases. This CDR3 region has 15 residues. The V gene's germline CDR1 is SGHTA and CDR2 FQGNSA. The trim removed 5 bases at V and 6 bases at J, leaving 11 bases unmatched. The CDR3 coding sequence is TGTGCCAGCAGCATAGACAGGGGTCGTATCGCTGAAGCTTTCTTT. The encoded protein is CASSIDRGRIAEAFF.

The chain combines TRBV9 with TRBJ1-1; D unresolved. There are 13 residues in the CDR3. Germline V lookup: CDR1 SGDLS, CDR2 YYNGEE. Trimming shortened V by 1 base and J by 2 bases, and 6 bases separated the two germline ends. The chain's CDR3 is CASSVNTNTEAFF. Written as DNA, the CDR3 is TGTGCCAGCAGCGTAAACACCAACACTGAAGCTTTCTTT.

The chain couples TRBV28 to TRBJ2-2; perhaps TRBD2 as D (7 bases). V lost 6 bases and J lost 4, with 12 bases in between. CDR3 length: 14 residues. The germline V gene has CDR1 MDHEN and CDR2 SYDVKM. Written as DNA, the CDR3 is TGTGCCAGCAGGCTGGGGGGGCCCACCGGGGAGCTGTTTTTT. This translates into CASRLGGPTGELFF.

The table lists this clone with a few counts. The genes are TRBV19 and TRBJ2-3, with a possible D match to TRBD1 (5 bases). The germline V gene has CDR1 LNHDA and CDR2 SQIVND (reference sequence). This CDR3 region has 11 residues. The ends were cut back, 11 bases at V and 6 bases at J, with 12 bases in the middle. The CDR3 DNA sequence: TGTGCCTCTGCAGGGTGGGATACGCAGTATTTT. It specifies CASAGWDTQYF.

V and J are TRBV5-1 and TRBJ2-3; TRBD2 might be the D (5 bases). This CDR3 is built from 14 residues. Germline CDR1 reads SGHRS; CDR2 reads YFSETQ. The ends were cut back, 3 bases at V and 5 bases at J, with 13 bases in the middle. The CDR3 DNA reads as TGCGCCAGCAGCTATACTAGTTACGGAGATACGCAGTATTTT. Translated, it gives CASSYTSYGDTQYF.

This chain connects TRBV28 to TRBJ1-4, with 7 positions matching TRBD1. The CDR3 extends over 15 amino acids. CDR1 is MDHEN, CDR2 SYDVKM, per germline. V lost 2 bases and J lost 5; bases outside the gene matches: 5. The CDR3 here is CASSLGGQRNEKLFF. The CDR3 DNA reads TGTGCCAGCAGTTTAGGGGGACAGAGGAATGAAAAACTGTTTTTT.

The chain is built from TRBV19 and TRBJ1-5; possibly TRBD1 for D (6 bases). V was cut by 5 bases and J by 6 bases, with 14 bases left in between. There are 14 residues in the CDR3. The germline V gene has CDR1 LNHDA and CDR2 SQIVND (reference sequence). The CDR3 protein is CASSSEQGPQPQHF. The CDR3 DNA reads TGTGCCAGTAGTTCGGAACAGGGACCTCAGCCCCAGCATTTT.

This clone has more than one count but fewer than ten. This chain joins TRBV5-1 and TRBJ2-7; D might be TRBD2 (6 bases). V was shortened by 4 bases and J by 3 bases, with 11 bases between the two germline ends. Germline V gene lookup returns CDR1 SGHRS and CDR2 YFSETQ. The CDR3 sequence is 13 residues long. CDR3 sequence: CASSRGAYYEQYF. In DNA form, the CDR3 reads TGCGCCAGCAGCCGCGGGGCATACTACGAGCAGTACTTC.

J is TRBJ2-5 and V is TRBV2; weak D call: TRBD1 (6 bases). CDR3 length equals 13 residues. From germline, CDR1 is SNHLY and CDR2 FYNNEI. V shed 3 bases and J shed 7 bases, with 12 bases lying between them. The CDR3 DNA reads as TGTGCCAGCAGTGATACAGGGTTGGGGACCCAGTACTTC. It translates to CASSDTGLGTQYF.

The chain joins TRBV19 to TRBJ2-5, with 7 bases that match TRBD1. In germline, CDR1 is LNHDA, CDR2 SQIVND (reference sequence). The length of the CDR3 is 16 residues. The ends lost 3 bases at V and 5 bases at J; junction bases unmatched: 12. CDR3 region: CASSIGQALSSETQYF. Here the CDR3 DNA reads TGTGCCAGTAGTATCGGACAGGCCCTTTCTTCGGAGACCCAGTACTTC.

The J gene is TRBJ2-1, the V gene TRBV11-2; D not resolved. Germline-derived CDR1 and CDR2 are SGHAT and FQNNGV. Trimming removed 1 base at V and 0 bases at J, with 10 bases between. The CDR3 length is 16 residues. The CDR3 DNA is TGTGCCAGCAGCTTAGGGCTATGGAGCTCCTACAATGAGCAGTTCTTC. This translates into CASSLGLWSSYNEQFF.

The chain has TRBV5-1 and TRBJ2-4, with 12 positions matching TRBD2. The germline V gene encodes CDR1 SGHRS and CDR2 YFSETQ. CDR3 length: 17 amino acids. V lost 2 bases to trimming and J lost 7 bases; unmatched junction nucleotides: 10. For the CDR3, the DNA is TGCGCCAGCAGCTTTGAACTAGCGGGAGGCGGGGGGAACATTCAGTACTTC. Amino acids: CASSFELAGGGGNIQYF.

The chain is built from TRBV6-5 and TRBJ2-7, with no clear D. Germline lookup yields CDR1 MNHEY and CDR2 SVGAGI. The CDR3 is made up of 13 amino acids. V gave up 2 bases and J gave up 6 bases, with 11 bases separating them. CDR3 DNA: TGTGCCAGCAGTTACGACGGTTCAGGCGAGCAGTACTTC. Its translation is CASSYDGSGEQYF.

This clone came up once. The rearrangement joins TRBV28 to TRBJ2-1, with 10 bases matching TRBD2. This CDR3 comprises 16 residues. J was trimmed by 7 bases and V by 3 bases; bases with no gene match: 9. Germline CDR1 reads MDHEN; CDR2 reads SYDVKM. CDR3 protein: CASSFQSGGALNEQFF. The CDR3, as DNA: TGTGCCAGCAGTTTCCAGAGCGGGGGGGCGTTGAATGAGCAGTTCTTC.

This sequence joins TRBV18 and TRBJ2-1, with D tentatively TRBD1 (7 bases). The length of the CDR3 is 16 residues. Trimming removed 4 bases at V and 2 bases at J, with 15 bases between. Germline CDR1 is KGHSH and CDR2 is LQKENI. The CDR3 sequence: CASSQGGGSPYNEQFF. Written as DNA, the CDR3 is TGTGCCAGCTCACAAGGAGGGGGCTCTCCCTACAATGAGCAGTTCTTC.

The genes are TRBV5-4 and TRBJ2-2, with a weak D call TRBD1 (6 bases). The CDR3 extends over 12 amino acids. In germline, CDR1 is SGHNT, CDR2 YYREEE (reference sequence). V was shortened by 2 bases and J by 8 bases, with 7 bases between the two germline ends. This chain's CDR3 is CASSLGGGELFF. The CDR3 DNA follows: TGTGCCAGCAGCTTAGGGGGTGGGGAGCTGTTTTTT.

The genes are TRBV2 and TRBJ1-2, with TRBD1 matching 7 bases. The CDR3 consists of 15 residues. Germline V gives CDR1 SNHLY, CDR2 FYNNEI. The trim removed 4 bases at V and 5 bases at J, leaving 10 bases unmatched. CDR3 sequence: CASSVGQGDWYGYTF. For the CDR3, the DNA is TGTGCCAGCAGTGTCGGGCAGGGGGATTGGTATGGCTACACCTTC.

DNA of the CDR3: TGTGCCACCAGTGTTCGGGACAGATCCTACAATGAGCAGTTCTTC. Its translation: CATSVRDRSYNEQFF. The chain has TRBV24-1 and TRBJ2-1, with TRBD1 matching over 7 bases. The germline V gene encodes CDR1 KGHDR and CDR2 SFDVKD. The V and J ends lost 5 bases and 1 base, in that order; junction bases with no gene match: 4. The CDR3 extends over 15 amino acids.

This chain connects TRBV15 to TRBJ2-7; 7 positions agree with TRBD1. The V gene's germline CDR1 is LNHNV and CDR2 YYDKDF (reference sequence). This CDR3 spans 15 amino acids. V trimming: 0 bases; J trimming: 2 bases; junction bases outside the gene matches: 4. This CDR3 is CATSRERTGAYEQYF. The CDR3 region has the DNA TGTGCCACCAGCAGAGAGAGGACAGGAGCCTACGAGCAGTACTTC.

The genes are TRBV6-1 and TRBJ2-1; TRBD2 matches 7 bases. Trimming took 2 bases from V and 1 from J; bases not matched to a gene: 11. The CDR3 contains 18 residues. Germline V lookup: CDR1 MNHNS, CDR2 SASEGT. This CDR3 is CASSELGGPGFSYNEQFF. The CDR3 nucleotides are TGTGCCAGCAGTGAATTGGGAGGGCCGGGTTTTTCCTACAATGAGCAGTTCTTC.

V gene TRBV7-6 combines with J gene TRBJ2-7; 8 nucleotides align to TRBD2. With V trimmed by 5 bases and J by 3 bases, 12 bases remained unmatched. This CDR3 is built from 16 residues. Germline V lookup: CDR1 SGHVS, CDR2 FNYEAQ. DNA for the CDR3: TGTGCCAGCAGCGAAATCGGGGGGGCCTCCCTCTACGAGCAGTACTTC. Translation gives CASSEIGGASLYEQYF.

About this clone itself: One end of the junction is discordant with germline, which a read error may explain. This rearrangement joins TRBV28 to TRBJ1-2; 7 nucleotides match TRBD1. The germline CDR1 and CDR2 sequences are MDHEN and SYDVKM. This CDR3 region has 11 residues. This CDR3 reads CASSPRQGVIF. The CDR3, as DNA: TGTGCCAGCAGTCCCCGACAGGGAGTAATCTTC.

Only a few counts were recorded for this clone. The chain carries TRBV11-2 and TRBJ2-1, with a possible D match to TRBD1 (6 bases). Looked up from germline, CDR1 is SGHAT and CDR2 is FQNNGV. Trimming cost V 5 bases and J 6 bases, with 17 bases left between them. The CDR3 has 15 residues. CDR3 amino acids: CASSTGQPPRNEQFF. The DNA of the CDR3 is TGTGCCAGCAGCACCGGACAGCCACCGCGCAATGAGCAGTTCTTC.